These 25 T cell receptor beta chains were sequenced from one sample in a study of blood T cell repertoires in COVID-19 (dated by TCRdb to 2020 to 2021). The method was the immunoSEQ multiplex PCR assay. The table was pulled from immuneACCESS by TCRdb, which kept in-frame rearrangements only. Such tables lose some clones; where checked, under half of the loss comes from unresolved V genes, and the rest has no known cause. This sample gives approximately 150,000 clones in total; just under 85% of them show up just once. The ten largest clones capture less than 3% of the sample. Sequencing was done on a sample of peripheral blood. All receptors derive from a woman of 80 years or more with COVID-19, enrolled during active disease.

CDR3 sequence reads: CASSFVAGPNTGELFF. DNA of the CDR3: TGTGCCAGCAGTTTCGTAGCGGGTCCGAACACCGGGGAGCTGTTTTTT. The J gene is TRBJ2-2, the V gene TRBV6-4; 7 nucleotides agree with TRBD2. Per germline, CDR1 MRHNA and CDR2 SNTAGT. V shed 5 bases and J 0 bases; nucleotides not matched to a gene: 6. This CDR3 is 16 amino acids long.

Concerning this clone: The germline gene is not matched at one end of the junction; a read error may be the cause. This CDR3 is also generated by other DNA sequences in the sample. The V call is TRBV7-8, the J call TRBJ2-7; D is possibly TRBD1 (5 bases). The CDR3 contains 14 residues. Germline V lookup: CDR1 SGHVS, CDR2 FQNEAQ. This chain's CDR3 is CASSLVPGPYEQYF. CDR3 in DNA: TGTGCCAGCAGTTTAGTCCCAGGGCCCTACGAGCAGTACTTC.

The CDR3 here is CSAVGGGYGYTF. CDR3 DNA: TGCAGCGCCGTAGGAGGAGGCTATGGCTACACCTTC. J is TRBJ1-2 and V is TRBV29-1; D gene unclear. V lost 7 bases to trimming and J lost 4 bases, with 13 bases between them. The V gene's germline CDR1 is SQVTM and CDR2 ANQGSEA. The CDR3 consists of 12 residues.

The chain employs TRBV10-3 and TRBJ2-3; 9 positions match TRBD1. Germline V gene sequence: CDR1 ENHRY, CDR2 SYGVKD. V trimming: 3 bases; J trimming: 2 bases; junction bases outside the gene matches: 6. This CDR3 has 16 residues. The CDR3 loop reads CAISEPGTGNTDTQYF. The CDR3 coding sequence is TGTGCCATCAGTGAACCCGGGACAGGGAACACAGATACGCAGTATTTT.

This clone showed up just once. J is TRBJ2-7 and V is TRBV18; tentatively, D is TRBD1 (6 bases). The CDR3 covers 13 residues. Germline V gives CDR1 KGHSH, CDR2 LQKENI. Trimming removed 6 bases at V and 4 bases at J, with 13 bases between. The CDR3 DNA follows: TGTGCCAGCTCCCACACAGGGTGGTACGAGCAGTACTTC. It encodes CASSHTGWYEQYF.

The chain couples TRBV15 to TRBJ2-1, with D possibly matching TRBD2 (6 bases). Trimming left V 8 bases short and J 8 bases short, with 16 bases between. The CDR3 has 13 amino acids. Germline values: CDR1 LNHNV, CDR2 YYDKDF (reference sequence). The CDR3 here is CATRGYGSDEQFF. In DNA, the CDR3 is TGTGCCACCCGTGGGTACGGGAGCGATGAGCAGTTCTTC. Filled out from reference TRBV15 and TRBJ2-1, the complete variable domain reads DAMVIQNPRYQVTQFGKPVTLSCSQTLNHNVMYWYQQKSSQAPKLLFHYYDKDFNNEADTPDNFQSRRPNTSFCFLDIRSPGLGDTAMYLCATRGYGSDEQFFGPGTRLTVL.

CDR3 in amino acids: CASSLVGTVNEQFF. The CDR3 bases are TGTGCCAGCAGCTTAGTTGGGACAGTCAATGAGCAGTTCTTC. The gene calls are TRBV7-9 and TRBJ2-1; 7 bases line up with TRBD1. The CDR3 loop spans 14 amino acids. CDR1 is SEHNR, CDR2 FQNEAQ, per germline (reference sequence). With 1 base clipped from V and 6 bases from J, the junction kept 3 bases outside the gene matches.

The rearrangement joins TRBV19 to TRBJ1-1, with TRBD1 as a possible D gene (5 bases). The CDR3 runs to 13 residues. Between the trimmed V and J ends, which lost 9 bases and 2 bases, there was a span of 13 bases. CDR1 is LNHDA and CDR2 is SQIVND in the germline V gene (reference sequence). CDR3 bases: TGTGCCAGCAAACGGGGGAGAAACACTGAAGCTTTCTTT. It specifies CASKRGRNTEAFF.

The chain couples TRBV5-1 to TRBJ2-7, with D maybe TRBD2 (5 bases). CDR1 and CDR2 (germline): SGHRS, YFSETQ. The CDR3 sequence is 13 residues long. V was trimmed by 3 bases and J by 7 bases, leaving 14 bases between them. This CDR3 reads CASSSVDRGEQYF. In DNA form, the CDR3 reads TGCGCCAGCAGCTCGGTGGATCGGGGAGAGCAGTACTTC.

The J gene is TRBJ2-7, the V gene TRBV27; 12 nucleotides agree with TRBD1. This CDR3 region has 16 residues. Per germline, CDR1 MNHEY and CDR2 SMNVEV (reference sequence). V shed 0 bases, J shed 3 bases, and the junction held 3 bases outside the gene matches. CDR3 loop: CASSLSGDRGLYEQYF. CDR3 bases: TGTGCCAGCAGTTTATCGGGGGACAGGGGGCTCTACGAGCAGTACTTC.

This chain connects TRBV21-1 to TRBJ2-1; the table calls TRBD2, which could not be checked here. TRBV21-1 is marked as a pseudogene. This CDR3 comprises 14 residues. CDR3 loop: CASSRARAGDEQFF. In DNA form, the CDR3 reads TGTGCCAGCAGCCGGGCGAGGGCTGGGGATGAGCAGTTCTTC.

Written as DNA, the CDR3 is TGTGCCAGCAGTTTAATGACTGAGCAGTACTTC. This encodes CASSLMTEQYF. The V call is TRBV28, the J call TRBJ2-7; no definite D call. The V end lost 2 bases, the J end lost 7 bases, and 6 bases lay between the germline ends. Germline CDR1 is MDHEN and CDR2 is SYDVKM. The CDR3 totals 11 residues.

The genes are TRBV25-1 and TRBJ2-3; 16 nucleotides align to TRBD2. The CDR3 consists of 17 residues. Germline CDR1 and CDR2: MGHDK and SYGVNS. V shed 3 bases and J 6 bases; nucleotides not matched to a gene: 6. DNA of the CDR3: TGTGCCAGCAGTGATTGGGGACTAGCGGGGGGGCCGGATACGCAGTATTTT. Encoded protein: CASSDWGLAGGPDTQYF.

V gene TRBV7-3 combines with J gene TRBJ2-3; D uncertain. Germline V gene lookup returns CDR1 SGHTA and CDR2 FQGTGA. This CDR3 region has 13 residues. Trimming took off 2 bases at V and 7 bases at J, with 10 bases between the two ends. The CDR3 region has the DNA TGTGCCAGCAGCTTACTTCCCCAGTATACGCAGTATTTT. It codes for CASSLLPQYTQYF.

The J gene is TRBJ2-3, the V gene TRBV5-1, with 7 bases that match TRBD2. This CDR3 contains 16 residues. Per the germline V gene, CDR1 is SGHRS and CDR2 is YFSETQ. V lost 0 bases to trimming and J lost 1 base; unmatched junction nucleotides: 5. The CDR3 bases are TGCGCCAGCAGCTTGGGGGCCAGCGGGGGCACAGATACGCAGTATTTT. Translation gives CASSLGASGGTDTQYF.

The V gene is TRBV9, the J gene TRBJ1-1; 8 bases are a match to TRBD1. V trimming: 6 bases; J trimming: 1 base; junction bases outside the gene matches: 5. The germline V gene encodes CDR1 SGDLS and CDR2 YYNGEE. CDR3 size: 14 residues. In DNA form, the CDR3 reads TGTGCCAGCAAGCAGGGGGCCGGGAACACTGAAGCTTTCTTT. Protein: CASKQGAGNTEAFF.

The J gene is TRBJ2-3, the V gene TRBV27; 8 positions agree with TRBD2. V trimming: 1 base; J trimming: 0 bases; junction bases outside the gene matches: 3. The CDR3 length is 16 residues. The germline CDR1 and CDR2 sequences are MNHEY and SMNVEV (reference sequence). The CDR3 nucleotides read TGTGCCAGCAGTTTATACGGGGGGGGGAGCACAGATACGCAGTATTTT. It codes for CASSLYGGGSTDTQYF.

This chain connects TRBV6-5 to TRBJ2-3, with D perhaps TRBD1 (5 bases). V was trimmed by 6 bases and J by 3 bases, leaving 10 bases between them. CDR3 length: 13 residues. The germline gives CDR1 MNHEY, CDR2 SVGAGI. The CDR3 nucleotides read TGTGCCAGCAGGGCTCCAGGGACAGATACGCAGTATTTT. It is translated as CASRAPGTDTQYF.

The CDR3 bases are TGTGCCAGTAGTACGTACAGGGAGAGGGGCACAGATACGCAGTATTTT. The encoded protein is CASSTYRERGTDTQYF. The chain uses TRBV19 and TRBJ2-3; possibly TRBD1 for D (6 bases). Trimming took off 4 bases at V and 1 base at J, with 15 bases between the two ends. Germline CDR1 and CDR2: LNHDA and SQIVND (reference sequence). There are 16 residues in the CDR3.

CDR3 nucleotide sequence: TGTGCCATCAGTGAGACAGAAAACATTCAGTACTTC. Translated: CAISETENIQYF. The chain recombines TRBV10-3 with TRBJ2-4; D is unclear. Germline V gene lookup returns CDR1 ENHRY and CDR2 SYGVKD. CDR3 length equals 12 residues. The V end lost 2 bases, the J end lost 5 bases, and 4 bases lay between the germline ends.

The rearrangement uses TRBV2 and TRBJ1-6, with 8 bases lining up with TRBD1. This CDR3 has 15 residues. CDR1 SNHLY and CDR2 FYNNEI come from the germline V gene. V dropped 2 bases and J dropped 7; count of bases not matched to a gene: 4. The CDR3 bases are TGTGCCAGCAGTGAACAGGGGGCGCCGAATTCACCCCTCCACTTT. The encoded protein is CASSEQGAPNSPLHF.

V usage is TRBV18 and J usage is TRBJ1-6; no clear D. There are 15 residues in the CDR3. CDR1 is KGHSH and CDR2 is LQKENI in the germline V gene. V gave up 3 bases and J gave up 4 bases, with 10 bases separating them. Here the CDR3 reads CASSPVAGYNSPLHF. As DNA, the CDR3 is TGTGCCAGCTCACCCGTAGCGGGGTATAATTCACCCCTCCACTTT. Complete variable domain (other parts from reference TRBV18 and TRBJ1-6): NAGVMQNPRHLVRRRGQEARLRCSPMKGHSHVYWYRQLPEEGLKFMVYLQKENIIDESGMPKERFSAEFPKEGPSILRIQQVVRGDSAAYFCASSPVAGYNSPLHFGNGTRLTVT.

The chain employs TRBV6-2 or TRBV6-3 and TRBJ1-5; D not resolved. The length of the CDR3 is 14 residues. Germline CDR1 reads MNHEY; CDR2 reads SVGEGT. V lost 2 bases to trimming and J lost 3 bases, with 8 bases between them. The CDR3, as DNA: TGTGCCAGCAGTTACATGGGCCCCAATCAGCCCCAGCATTTT. Protein product: CASSYMGPNQPQHF.

The chain carries TRBV10-3 and TRBJ2-7; 11 bases are shared with TRBD2. CDR1 and CDR2 (germline): ENHRY, SYGVKD. The CDR3 consists of 14 residues. With 4 bases clipped from V and 6 bases from J, the junction kept 5 bases outside the gene matches. The DNA for the CDR3 is TGTGCCATCAGTGCACTAGCGGGAGCCCCCGAGCAGTACTTC. Amino acids: CAISALAGAPEQYF.

In this sample, this clone turned up once. V and J are TRBV9 and TRBJ2-5; TRBD2 is a possible D gene (6 bases). V was clipped by 4 bases and J by 5 bases, with 12 bases between them. This CDR3 region has 13 residues. CDR1 and CDR2 from the germline V gene are SGDLS and YYNGEE. CDR3 protein: CASSSGGWETQYF. CDR3 in DNA: TGTGCCAGCAGCTCCGGGGGATGGGAGACCCAGTACTTC.